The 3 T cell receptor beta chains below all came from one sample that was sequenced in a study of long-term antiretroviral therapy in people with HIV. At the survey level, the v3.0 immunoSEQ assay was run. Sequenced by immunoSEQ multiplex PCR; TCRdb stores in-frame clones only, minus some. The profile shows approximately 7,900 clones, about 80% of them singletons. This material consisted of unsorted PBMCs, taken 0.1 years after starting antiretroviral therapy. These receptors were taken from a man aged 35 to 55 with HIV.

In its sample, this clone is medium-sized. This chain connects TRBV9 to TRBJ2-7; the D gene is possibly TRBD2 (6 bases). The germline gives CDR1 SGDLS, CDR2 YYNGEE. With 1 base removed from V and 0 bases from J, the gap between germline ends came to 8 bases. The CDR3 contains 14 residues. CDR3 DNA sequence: TGTGCCAGCAGCGTAAACGGGGGCTCCTACGAGCAGTACTTC. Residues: CASSVNGGSYEQYF. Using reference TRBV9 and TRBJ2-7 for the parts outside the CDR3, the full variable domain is DSGVTQTPKHLITATGQRVTLRCSPRSGDLSVYWYQQSLDQGLQFLIQYYNGEERAKGNILERFSAQQFPDLHSELNLSSLELGDSALYFCASSVNGGSYEQYFGPGTRLTVT.

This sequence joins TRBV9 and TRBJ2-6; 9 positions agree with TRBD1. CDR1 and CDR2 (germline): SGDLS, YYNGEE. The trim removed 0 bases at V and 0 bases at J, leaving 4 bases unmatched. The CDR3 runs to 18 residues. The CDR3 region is CASSVGDRVFSGANVLTF. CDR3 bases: TGTGCCAGCAGCGTAGGGGACAGGGTTTTCTCTGGGGCCAACGTCCTGACTTTC.

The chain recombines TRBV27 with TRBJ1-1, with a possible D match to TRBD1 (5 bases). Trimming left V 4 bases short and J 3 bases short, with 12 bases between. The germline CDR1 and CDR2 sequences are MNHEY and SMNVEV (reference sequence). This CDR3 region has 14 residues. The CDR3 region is CASSWGGVDTEAFF. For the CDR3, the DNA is TGTGCCAGCAGTTGGGGGGGGGTTGACACTGAAGCTTTCTTT.